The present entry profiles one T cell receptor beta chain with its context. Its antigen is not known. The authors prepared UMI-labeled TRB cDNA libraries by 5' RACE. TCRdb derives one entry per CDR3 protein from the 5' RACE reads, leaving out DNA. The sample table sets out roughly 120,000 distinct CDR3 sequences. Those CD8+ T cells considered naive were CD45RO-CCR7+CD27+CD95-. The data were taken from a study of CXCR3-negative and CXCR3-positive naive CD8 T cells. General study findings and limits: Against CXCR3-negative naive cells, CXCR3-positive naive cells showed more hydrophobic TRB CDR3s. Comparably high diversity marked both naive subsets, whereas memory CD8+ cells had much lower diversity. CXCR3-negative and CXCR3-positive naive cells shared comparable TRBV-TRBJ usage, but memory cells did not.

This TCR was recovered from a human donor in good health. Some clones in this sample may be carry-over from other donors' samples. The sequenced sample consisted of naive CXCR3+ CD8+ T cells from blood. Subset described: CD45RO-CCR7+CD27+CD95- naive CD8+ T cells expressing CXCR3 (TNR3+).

The CDR3 here is CASSLAIRPGKNTEAFF. This chain joins TRBV5-5 and TRBJ1-1. The CDR3 contains 17 residues. The germline gives CDR1 SGHKS, CDR2 YYEKEE (reference sequence). The complete variable domain, with remaining parts taken from reference TRBV5-5 and TRBJ1-1, reads DAGVTQSPTHLIKTRGQQVTLRCSPISGHKSVSWYQQVLGQGPQFIFQYYEKEERGRGNFPDRFSARQFPNYSSELNVNALLLGDSALYLCASSLAIRPGKNTEAFFGQGTRLTVV.